A single sample is the source of the 23 T cell receptor beta chains below, sequenced in a study of blood T cell repertoires in COVID-19. Data came from immunoSEQ multiplex PCR; TCRdb stores just in-frame clones and leaves some out. The data show approximately 250,000 clones, approximately 86% seen once. Sequencing was carried out using peripheral blood. These receptors came from a human donor in a cohort sampled during active COVID-19.

The gene calls are TRBV6-4 and TRBJ2-7; TRBD2 matches at 7 bases. With V trimmed by 3 bases and J by 3 bases, 8 bases remained unmatched. The CDR3 totals 15 residues. Germline V gene data show CDR1 as MRHNA and CDR2 as SNTAGT. The CDR3 loop reads CASSEREGPLYEQYF. CDR3 DNA: TGTGCCAGCAGTGAAAGGGAGGGCCCCCTCTACGAGCAGTACTTC.

The CDR3 loop reads CASSPSTGNYGYTF. For the CDR3, the DNA is TGCGCCAGCAGCCCCTCGACAGGGAACTATGGCTACACCTTC. This rearrangement joins TRBV5-1 to TRBJ1-2; 7 nucleotides match TRBD1. Germline loops: CDR1 SGHRS, CDR2 YFSETQ. This CDR3 has 14 residues. Trimming at V came to 4 bases and at J to 2 bases, leaving 5 bases not matched to a gene.

The chain has TRBV30 and TRBJ1-1; weak D call: TRBD1 (5 bases). Germline CDR1 is GTSNPN and CDR2 is SVGIG (reference sequence). This CDR3 has 13 amino acids. V was cut by 1 base and J by 2 bases, with 8 bases left in between. This CDR3 reads CAWSADRNTEAFF. CDR3 bases: TGTGCCTGGAGTGCCGACAGAAACACTGAAGCTTTCTTT.

V usage is TRBV9 and J usage is TRBJ1-5, with D possibly TRBD1 on 6 matching bases. The ends were cut back, 0 bases at V and 7 bases at J, with 11 bases in the middle. The CDR3 is made up of 14 amino acids. Germline values: CDR1 SGDLS, CDR2 YYNGEE. The CDR3 sequence is CASSVEGGRQPQHF. CDR3 bases: TGTGCCAGCAGCGTAGAGGGGGGGAGGCAGCCCCAGCATTTT.

The chain is built from TRBV14 and TRBJ2-3, with 7 bases lining up with TRBD2. This CDR3 has 18 residues. The V gene's germline CDR1 is SGHDN and CDR2 FVKESK. V was clipped by 0 bases and J by 5 bases; unmatched bases: 14. CDR3 nucleotide sequence: TGTGCCAGCAGCCAAGAACAGCAGCGGGGTAACCCAGAAGATACGCAGTATTTT. Its translation: CASSQEQQRGNPEDTQYF.

V gene TRBV7-8 combines with J gene TRBJ1-1, with D uncertain. V lost 1 base, J lost 4 bases, and 7 bases lay in between. Per germline, CDR1 SGHVS and CDR2 FQNEAQ. This CDR3 is built from 13 residues. CDR3 sequence (DNA): TGTGCCAGCAGCTTAGATCGAGGCACTGAAGCTTTCTTT. This codes for CASSLDRGTEAFF.

The gene calls are TRBV25-1 and TRBJ1-2; 9 bases align to TRBD1. The V segment lost 7 bases and the J segment 7 bases; nucleotides outside the gene matches: 4. The CDR3 extends over 12 amino acids. CDR1 and CDR2 (germline): MGHDK, SYGVNS. The CDR3 nucleotides read TGTGCCAGCACCGGGGGACAGGGTGGCTACACCTTC. It codes for CASTGGQGGYTF.

V gene TRBV11-2 combines with J gene TRBJ2-3; tentatively, D is TRBD2 (5 bases). The V end was cut by 1 base, the J end by 4 bases, with 24 bases between. The CDR3 spans 19 residues. In germline, CDR1 is SGHAT, CDR2 FQNNGV. The CDR3 is CASSLGGGLGSGSADTQYF. The CDR3 DNA follows: TGTGCCAGCAGCTTAGGAGGTGGCTTGGGCAGCGGATCGGCAGATACGCAGTATTTT.

This clone has only one observation. The chain joins TRBV7-9 to TRBJ1-1; D not resolved. The germline gives CDR1 SEHNR, CDR2 FQNEAQ (reference sequence). V shed 1 base and J shed 7 bases, with 10 bases lying between them. This CDR3 has 13 residues. CDR3 bases: TGTGCCAGCAGCTTAGTAGCGGAGGGTGAAGCTTTCTTT. Its protein product is CASSLVAEGEAFF.

This clone was observed at least ten times. The chain couples TRBV5-5 to TRBJ1-1; weak D call: TRBD1 (6 bases). There are 14 residues in the CDR3. V lost 0 bases and J 5 bases, leaving 11 bases between the germline ends. Germline CDR1 is SGHKS and CDR2 is YYEKEE (reference sequence). Here the CDR3 reads CASSLGQRGTEAFF. CDR3 bases: TGTGCCAGCAGCTTGGGACAGAGGGGGACTGAAGCTTTCTTT.

This clone was counted between two and nine times. This sequence joins TRBV10-1 and TRBJ2-7; tentative D call: TRBD2 (5 bases). Germline V gene lookup returns CDR1 WNHNN and CDR2 SYGVQD (reference sequence). This CDR3 is built from 16 residues. The germline V and J ends were trimmed by 3 bases and 3 bases, with 18 bases remaining between them. CDR3 sequence (DNA): TGCGCCAGCAGTGATGGGTCTGCCGGGGATGGCTACGAGCAGTACTTC. Translating it yields CASSDGSAGDGYEQYF.

V and J are TRBV24-1 and TRBJ1-2; D remains ambiguous. V was shortened by 5 bases and J by 7 bases, with 13 bases between the two germline ends. CDR1 is KGHDR, CDR2 SFDVKD, per germline. CDR3 length: 13 amino acids. This CDR3 reads CATSARGGTGYTF. CDR3 nucleotide sequence: TGTGCCACCAGTGCACGGGGAGGTACTGGCTACACCTTC.

V usage is TRBV13 and J usage is TRBJ1-4; D might be TRBD1 (5 bases). CDR1 is PRHDT and CDR2 is FYEKMQ in the germline V gene (reference sequence). This CDR3 has 13 amino acids. V was shortened by 1 base and J by 6 bases, with 6 bases between the two germline ends. In nucleotides, the CDR3 is TGTGCCAGCAGCTTAGCCAGGGATGAAAAACTGTTTTTT. Translation: CASSLARDEKLFF. The full variable domain, in which reference TRBV13 and TRBJ1-4 provide the parts outside the CDR3, is AAGVIQSPRHLIKEKRETATLKCYPIPRHDTVYWYQQGPGQDPQFLISFYEKMQSDKGSIPDRFSAQQFSDYHSELNMSSLELGDSALYFCASSLARDEKLFFGSGTQLSVL.

The chain employs TRBV24-1 and TRBJ2-3; TRBD1 aligns across 9 bases. The CDR3 loop spans 20 amino acids. V was pared by 2 bases and J by 0 bases, with 14 bases of the junction left unmatched. Germline V gives CDR1 KGHDR, CDR2 SFDVKD. The CDR3 nucleotides are TGTGCCACCAGTGATTCCGAGCCCGCACAGGGGGCATATAGCACAGATACGCAGTATTTT. The encoded protein is CATSDSEPAQGAYSTDTQYF.

The J gene is TRBJ2-7, the V gene TRBV10-2; maybe TRBD2 (6 bases). V was clipped by 7 bases and J by 6 bases, with 22 bases between them. This CDR3 comprises 15 residues. The V gene's germline CDR1 is WSHSY and CDR2 SAAADI. The CDR3 protein is CASTSVLGGGSEQYF. DNA of the CDR3: TGCGCCAGCACTTCGGTATTGGGGGGAGGTTCCGAGCAGTACTTC.

The chain is built from TRBV5-1 and TRBJ2-3; 7 bases are shared with TRBD2. The CDR3 covers 15 residues. The junction had 4 bases not matched to a gene; V was cut back by 2 bases and J by 1 base. The V gene's germline CDR1 is SGHRS and CDR2 YFSETQ. Here the CDR3 reads CASSLSSGGTDTQYF. DNA of the CDR3: TGCGCCAGCAGCTTATCCAGCGGGGGCACAGATACGCAGTATTTT. Filled out from reference TRBV5-1 and TRBJ2-3, the complete variable domain reads KAGVTQTPRYLIKTRGQQVTLSCSPISGHRSVSWYQQTPGQGLQFLFEYFSETQRNKGNFPGRFSGRQFSNSRSEMNVSTLELGDSALYLCASSLSSGGTDTQYFGPGTRLTVL.

This clone came up a few times. This chain joins TRBV28 and TRBJ2-7; D unclear. V lost 3 bases and J 2 bases, leaving 8 bases between the germline ends. CDR1 MDHEN and CDR2 SYDVKM come from the germline V gene. The CDR3 extends over 13 amino acids. CDR3 sequence reads: CASSLEPAYEQYF. Here the CDR3 DNA reads TGTGCCAGCAGTTTGGAGCCCGCCTACGAGCAGTACTTC.

CDR3 DNA: TGCGCCAGCAGCCAAGGAAAAGGGACAGGGGGCGTCACTGAAGCTTTCTTT. It is translated as CASSQGKGTGGVTEAFF. The chain employs TRBV4-1 and TRBJ1-1; 12 bases match TRBD1. J lost 4 bases, V lost 1 base, and 7 bases had no gene match. The CDR3 is 17 amino acids. Germline V gene data show CDR1 as MGHRA and CDR2 as YSYEKL.

This chain uses TRBV7-9 with TRBJ1-2; D is perhaps TRBD1 (6 bases). Germline lookup yields CDR1 SEHNR and CDR2 FQNEAQ (reference sequence). V was clipped by 4 bases and J by 3 bases, with 18 bases between them. CDR3 length: 16 amino acids. The CDR3, as DNA: TGTGCCAGCAGCTCAATGCGTGGTCAGGGGCACTATGGCTACACCTTC. Its translation is CASSSMRGQGHYGYTF.

The count of this clone is one. The chain employs TRBV18 and TRBJ1-4; D perhaps matches TRBD1 (5 bases). There are 14 residues in the CDR3. Germline CDR1 is KGHSH and CDR2 is LQKENI. V was pared by 2 bases and J by 6 bases, with 10 bases between. CDR3 nucleotide sequence: TGTGCCAGCTCACCAGGTTCAGGGCATGAAAAACTGTTTTTT. Translating it yields CASSPGSGHEKLFF.

The chain has TRBV7-2 and TRBJ2-7; 15 nucleotides align to TRBD2. With V trimmed by 2 bases and J by 6 bases, 11 bases remained unmatched. This CDR3 region has 18 residues. The germline V gene has CDR1 SGHTA and CDR2 FQGNSA. This CDR3 is CASSLYGTSGRSRSEQYF. The CDR3 region has the DNA TGTGCCAGCAGCTTATACGGGACTAGCGGGAGGTCTCGTTCCGAGCAGTACTTC.

This clone was counted between two and nine times. The DNA of the CDR3 is TGTGCCAGTAGTATAGGACAGGAATATACGTTATGGAATTCACCCCTCCACTTT. As protein: CASSIGQEYTLWNSPLHF. V and J are TRBV19 and TRBJ1-6; D is possibly TRBD1 (6 bases). V was clipped by 1 base and J by 7 bases, with 20 bases between them. Germline-derived CDR1 and CDR2 are LNHDA and SQIVND (reference sequence). The CDR3 runs to 18 residues.

This clone is a singleton in its sample. The chain couples TRBV7-2 to TRBJ1-6, with 10 bases aligning to TRBD1. With V trimmed by 5 bases and J by 3 bases, 7 bases remained unmatched. The CDR3 sequence is 17 residues long. CDR1 and CDR2 from the germline V gene are SGHTA and FQGNSA. CDR3 protein: CASSPRQGAGYNSPLHF. The DNA for the CDR3 is TGTGCCAGCAGCCCGAGACAGGGGGCAGGCTATAATTCACCCCTCCACTTT.